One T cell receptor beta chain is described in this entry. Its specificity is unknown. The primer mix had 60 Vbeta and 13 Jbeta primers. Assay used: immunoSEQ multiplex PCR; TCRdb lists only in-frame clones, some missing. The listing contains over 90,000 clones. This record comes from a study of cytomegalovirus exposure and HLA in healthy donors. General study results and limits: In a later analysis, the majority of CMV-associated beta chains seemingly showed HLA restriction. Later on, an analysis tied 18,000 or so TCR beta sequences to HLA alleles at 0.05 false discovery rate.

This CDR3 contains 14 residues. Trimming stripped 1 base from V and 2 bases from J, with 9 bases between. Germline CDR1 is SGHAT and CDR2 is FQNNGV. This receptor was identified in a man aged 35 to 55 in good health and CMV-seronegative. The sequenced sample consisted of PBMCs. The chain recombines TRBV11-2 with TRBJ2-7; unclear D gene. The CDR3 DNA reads TGTGCCAGCAGCTTAGTCCGCGGTGCCTACGAGCAGTACTTC. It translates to CASSLVRGAYEQYF. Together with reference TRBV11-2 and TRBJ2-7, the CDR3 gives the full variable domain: EAGVAQSPRYKIIEKRQSVAFWCNPISGHATLYWYQQILGQGPKLLIQFQNNGVVDDSQLPKDRFSAERLKGVDSTLKIQPAKLEDSAVYLCASSLVRGAYEQYFGPGTRLTVT.